One and the same sample provided the 21 T cell receptor beta chains below, sequenced in a study of blood T cell repertoires in COVID-19. Sequencing used immunoSEQ multiplex PCR; TCRdb keeps in-frame clones, though not all of them. The sample holds roughly 73,000 clones, 75% to 85% seen once. The specimen sequenced was peripheral blood. All receptors derive from a woman aged 70-85 years with acute or convalescent COVID-19.

Only one count was recorded for this clone. This chain connects TRBV3-1 (or the pseudogene TRBV3-2) to TRBJ1-4; a possible D gene is TRBD1 (6 bases). This CDR3 region has 15 residues. V lost 5 bases and J 5 bases, leaving 15 bases between the germline ends. Germline CDR1 reads LGHDT; CDR2 reads YNNKEL (reference sequence). The CDR3 sequence is CASSWWDKGNEKLFF. In DNA, the CDR3 is TGTGCCAGCAGCTGGTGGGACAAAGGAAATGAAAAACTGTTTTTT.

The chain's CDR3 is CASSQDRAGLEKTQYF. Written as DNA, the CDR3 is TGTGCCAGCAGCCAAGATCGCGCGGGATTGGAAAAGACCCAGTACTTC. The chain recombines TRBV4-2 with TRBJ2-5, with TRBD2 as a possible D gene (6 bases). Trimming removed 0 bases at V and 6 bases at J, with 17 bases between. The length of the CDR3 is 16 residues. Per the germline V gene, CDR1 is LGHNA and CDR2 is YNFKEQ.

V gene TRBV5-1 combines with J gene TRBJ2-1; TRBD2 aligns across 13 bases. V gave up 6 bases and J gave up 2 bases; unmatched junction bases: 11. Germline V CDR1 and CDR2: SGHRS, YFSETQ. The CDR3 extends over 18 amino acids. The CDR3 coding sequence is TGCGCCAGCACCCGACTAGCGGGAGGTAGTATCACCTACAATGAGCAGTTCTTC. It yields the protein CASTRLAGGSITYNEQFF.

About this clone itself: Additional DNA sequences in this sample encode the identical CDR3. The rearrangement joins TRBV18 to TRBJ2-7; D unresolved. CDR3 length equals 12 residues. The germline V and J ends were trimmed by 3 bases and 0 bases, with 3 bases remaining between them. Looked up from germline, CDR1 is KGHSH and CDR2 is LQKENI. CDR3 coding DNA: TGTGCCAGCTCACCTAGCTCCTACGAGCAGTACTTC. Translation: CASSPSSYEQYF.

The rearrangement links TRBV29-1 to TRBJ1-1; TRBD1 matches at 9 bases. This CDR3 has 14 amino acids. In germline, CDR1 is SQVTM, CDR2 ANQGSEA. After removal of 7 bases from V and 2 bases from J, the junction contained 8 bases not matched to a gene. CDR3 bases: TGCAGCGCAGGCCAGACAGGGGGAAACACTGAAGCTTTCTTT. This codes for CSAGQTGGNTEAFF.

The V gene is TRBV28, the J gene TRBJ1-5; D remains ambiguous. The V gene lost 6 bases and the J gene lost 3 bases, with 9 bases spanning the gap. The germline V gene encodes CDR1 MDHEN and CDR2 SYDVKM. This CDR3 has 13 residues. The CDR3 spells CASRRQYNQPQHF. As DNA, the CDR3 is TGTGCCAGCAGGAGGCAGTACAATCAGCCCCAGCATTTT.

V usage is TRBV19 and J usage is TRBJ1-5; D unresolved. CDR1 and CDR2 from the germline V gene are LNHDA and SQIVND (reference sequence). The CDR3 consists of 13 residues. V was clipped by 5 bases and J by 1 base, with 6 bases between them. CDR3 amino acids: CASSYESNQPQHF. CDR3 in DNA: TGTGCCAGTAGTTATGAGAGCAATCAGCCCCAGCATTTT.

The V gene is TRBV15, the J gene TRBJ2-3, with 10 positions matching TRBD1. V lost 3 bases to trimming and J lost 5 bases; unmatched junction nucleotides: 17. The germline V gene encodes CDR1 LNHNV and CDR2 YYDKDF (reference sequence). CDR3 length: 19 amino acids. The CDR3 DNA sequence: TGTGCCACCAGCAGGAGCCCCGCGGGGACAGGGGTCGGCGGAGATACGCAGTATTTT. This codes for CATSRSPAGTGVGGDTQYF. Together with reference TRBV15 and TRBJ2-3, the CDR3 gives the full variable domain: DAMVIQNPRYQVTQFGKPVTLSCSQTLNHNVMYWYQQKSSQAPKLLFHYYDKDFNNEADTPDNFQSRRPNTSFCFLDIRSPGLGDTAMYLCATSRSPAGTGVGGDTQYFGPGTRLTVL.

This chain uses TRBV7-9 with TRBJ1-4, with D maybe TRBD1 (6 bases). V was trimmed by 5 bases and J by 7 bases, leaving 14 bases between them. Germline V lookup: CDR1 SEHNR, CDR2 FQNEAQ (reference sequence). The CDR3 runs 14 residues. DNA of the CDR3: TGTGCCAGCAGCACCAGGGGTTGGGGTGAAAAACTGTTTTTT. Translating it yields CASSTRGWGEKLFF.

The chain couples TRBV10-1 to TRBJ2-7; D is ambiguous. The length of the CDR3 is 11 residues. Per germline, CDR1 WNHNN and CDR2 SYGVQD (reference sequence). Deletions cut 8 bases from V and 5 bases from J, with 10 bases between. The CDR3 region is CASPPADEQYF. In nucleotides, the CDR3 is TGCGCCAGCCCCCCGGCGGACGAGCAGTACTTC.

The J gene is TRBJ2-1, the V gene TRBV27, with 10 nucleotides matching TRBD2. Germline CDR1 and CDR2: MNHEY and SMNVEV (reference sequence). V was pared by 2 bases and J by 7 bases, with 5 bases of the junction left unmatched. The CDR3 length is 15 residues. In DNA, the CDR3 is TGTGCCAGCAGTTTAGTAGCGGGAGGTAGGAATGAGCAGTTCTTC. Translated, it gives CASSLVAGGRNEQFF.

V and J are TRBV24-1 and TRBJ1-2; D is ambiguous. Germline loops: CDR1 KGHDR, CDR2 SFDVKD. The CDR3 runs to 16 residues. Trimming removed 3 bases at V and 1 base at J, with 14 bases between. CDR3: CATSDPSGGSNYGYTF. The CDR3 nucleotides read TGTGCCACCAGTGATCCTTCGGGAGGCAGTAACTATGGCTACACCTTC.

The chain has TRBV5-4 and TRBJ1-2; D ambiguous. The germline V gene has CDR1 SGHNT and CDR2 YYREEE (reference sequence). There are 13 residues in the CDR3. V shed 0 bases and J shed 4 bases, with 7 bases lying between them. The CDR3 bases are TGTGCCAGCAGCTTGGCCGGAGGCTATGGCTACACCTTC. Its translation: CASSLAGGYGYTF.

The chain carries TRBV5-6 and TRBJ1-5; D gene ambiguous. Germline V gene data show CDR1 as SGHDT and CDR2 as YYEEEE. V was clipped by 0 bases and J by 0 bases, with 10 bases between them. This CDR3 contains 16 residues. CDR3 sequence: CASSLAGGYSNQPQHF. The CDR3 bases are TGTGCCAGCAGCTTGGCCGGCGGATATAGCAATCAGCCCCAGCATTTT.

This chain uses TRBV7-8 with TRBJ2-7; D unclear. The length of the CDR3 is 15 residues. The ends were cut back, 0 bases at V and 0 bases at J, with 9 bases in the middle. Germline V CDR1 and CDR2: SGHVS, FQNEAQ. Here the CDR3 reads CASSLAVTSSYEQYF. CDR3 sequence (DNA): TGTGCCAGCAGCTTAGCTGTGACAAGCTCCTACGAGCAGTACTTC.

The chain combines TRBV28 with TRBJ1-4; 7 nucleotides align to TRBD1. Germline CDR1 MDHEN, CDR2 SYDVKM. CDR3 length: 14 residues. V shed 3 bases and J 7 bases; nucleotides not matched to a gene: 5. The CDR3 here is CASSFNRGVEKLFF. DNA of the CDR3: TGTGCCAGCAGTTTTAACAGGGGTGTTGAAAAACTGTTTTTT.

The genes are TRBV7-9 and TRBJ2-5; a possible D gene is TRBD2 (6 bases). This CDR3 is built from 15 residues. Trimming took 5 bases from V and 5 from J, leaving 18 bases between them. Germline CDR1 SEHNR, CDR2 FQNEAQ (reference sequence). The CDR3 DNA reads as TGTGCCAGCAGCATGTCGGGACTCCCAGGGGAGACCCAGTACTTC. It encodes CASSMSGLPGETQYF.

The V and J genes are TRBV4-1 and TRBJ2-3; 9 nucleotides match TRBD2. This CDR3 is 16 amino acids long. Trimming removed 0 bases from V and 6 bases from J; junction bases left unmatched: 7. Germline CDR1 and CDR2: MGHRA and YSYEKL. DNA for the CDR3: TGCGCCAGCAGCCAAGATGTAGCGGGAGTCCTGGATACGCAGTATTTT. Encoded protein: CASSQDVAGVLDTQYF.

The V call is TRBV19, the J call TRBJ1-2; D is perhaps TRBD1 (5 bases). The CDR3 has 15 residues. V was cut by 5 bases and J by 5 bases, with 18 bases left in between. Germline CDR1 is LNHDA and CDR2 is SQIVND (reference sequence). The CDR3 sequence is CASSPLQVSDYGYTF. The CDR3 DNA is TGTGCCAGTAGTCCCCTACAGGTATCTGATTATGGCTACACCTTC.

The sample holds one count of this clone. The chain carries TRBV6-2 or TRBV6-3 and TRBJ1-1, with a weak D call TRBD1 (6 bases). Trimming took 6 bases from V and 1 from J, leaving 15 bases between them. CDR3 length: 15 amino acids. Germline loops: CDR1 MNHEY, CDR2 SVGEGT. The CDR3 region has the DNA TGTGCCAGCAGCCTAGGTGGGGGCCAGAACACTGAAGCTTTCTTT. Its protein product is CASSLGGGQNTEAFF.

This clone was found once. The V gene is TRBV5-6, the J gene TRBJ2-7; TRBD1 matches at 9 bases. Germline CDR1 SGHDT, CDR2 YYEEEE. This CDR3 has 14 amino acids. J gave up 6 bases and V 6 bases, and 10 bases lay outside the gene matches. Written as DNA, the CDR3 is TGTGCCAGCACCCCGGGACAGGGTCGGGGCGAGCAGTACTTC. Translating gives CASTPGQGRGEQYF.